This TCR beta chain originates from a study of identical twins (dated by TCRdb to the mid-2010s). At the level of the whole study: The study deep-sequenced TCR alpha and beta repertoires from monozygotic twins, unrelated adults of various ages and cord blood to test whether fetal clonotypes persist. To rule out contamination, the twin experiments were replicated at different times with different library preparation protocols. The investigation overall reported the following: A weaker excess of twin sharing was found in beta out-of-frame sequences because the signal-to-noise ratio was lowered by fewer shared sequences. Zero-insertion analyses could be partly confounded by invariant T cells such as MAIT and iNKT, although diverse VJ usage argued against such confounding for most clonotypes. Because the same donors could not be followed over many years, conclusions were based on cross-sectional statistical analysis. Abundant cord blood beta clonotypes carried fewer insertions; young adult naive repertoires showed a weaker similar trend, while memory repertoires showed none. Compared with coincidental sharing between unrelated individuals, out-of-frame TCR alpha sequences shared between twins showed an excess of sequences with low generation probability. Recombination models systematically underestimated out-of-frame TCR alpha sharing in monozygotic twins but agreed with sharing between unrelated individuals.

The library relied on 5' RACE. Sequencing instrument: Illumina HiSeq 2000. A universal primer binding site was introduced by template switching, and a unique molecular identifier was present in the final cDNA, enabling accurate counting of TCR cDNA molecules. Specific primers in the conserved constant-segment region were used to synthesize first-strand cDNA for the TCR alpha and beta chains. To control for contamination, every cDNA library was double barcoded, receiving both a SMART-Mk sample barcode and Illumina barcodes. TruSeq adapter sequences, together with Illumina sample barcodes, were added in two successive PCR steps. Sequencing of the TCR alpha and beta cDNA libraries was done on the Illumina HiSeq platform using custom primers. Turning to the authors' computational methods: Unique molecular identifiers were extracted from raw reads with MiGEC, and CDR3 positions were determined with MiXCR. Recombination models were inferred per individual with the repgenHMM and IGoR tools using an EM algorithm. The tcR package in R was used for shared clonotype analysis, with sharing normalized by the product of cloneset sizes. To study raw recombination free of thymic and clonal selection effects, out-of-frame nonproductive sequences were analyzed. TCRdb applied fastp at Q25 and MiXCR to the public reads, then kept only in-frame beta chains. Under each unique CDR3 protein, matching rows form one entry showing the most common genes and DNA. The authors' filters were not applied to this entry. The sample data list 420,000 or so distinct CDR3 sequences, and about a fifth of these were observed just once. Of the sample, around 10% is held by the ten largest clones.

CDR1 and CDR2 are drawn from the germline V gene: ENHRY, SYGVKD. At the junction V is shortened by 6 bases and J by 3 bases, with 21 bases in between. CDR3 length: 16 amino acids, cysteine to phenylalanine. Only the CDR3 portion is preserved as DNA: 48 bases, with reading frame beginning at the first base. Every donor in the study was a healthy Caucasian. The study also sequenced three unrelated non-twin adults: a male aged 18 to 30, a male aged 50 to 59 and a female aged 50 to 59. Miltenyi CD45RO+ enrichment and human naive T-cell isolation kits were used to isolate memory (CD45RO+) and naive T cells from PBMC. This clonotype appeared many times. Its antigen remains unidentified. The sample holds no much larger clone one base away, and base qualities are not on file.

The clonotype was recovered from a man aged 50 to 60 in good health. Sequenced input: naive T cells sorted from blood. The label giving this sample's cell subset or site can be read as: cells isolated with a human naive T-cell isolation kit. The sequence links TRBV10-3 to TRBJ2-7; the D gene is perhaps TRBD1 or TRBD2, each of them matching over 6 bases. The nucleotides read TGTGCCATCAGCTTCACCCCCCGGGGGCGAAACTACGAGCAGTACTTC. It encodes CAISFTPRGRNYEQYF.